The TCR beta chain under discussion was sequenced for a study of shared clonotypes between healthy human individuals. Sequencing used immunoSEQ multiplex PCR; TCRdb keeps in-frame clones, though not all of them. The sample lists about 2,200,000 clones; about 92% were seen once. CDR3 size: 14 residues. Trimming left V 0 bases short and J 5 bases short, with 11 bases between. CDR1 SGDLS and CDR2 YYNGEE come from the germline V gene. Positive CCR7 selection of CD45RO-negative cells yielded the naive CD8 cells, and terminally differentiated effector memory CD45RA+ cells were excluded. What was sequenced was naive CD8+ T cells from PBMCs. The rearrangement links TRBV9 to TRBJ2-5; D assignment may be TRBD1 or TRBD2 (5 bases each). The TCR sequence derives from a man aged 18 to 30 in good health. Some clones in this sample may be carry-over from other donors' samples. For the CDR3, the DNA is TGTGCCAGCAGCGTAGAGGGGAGTCGGGAGACCCAGTACTTC. Its protein is CASSVEGSRETQYF.